The sequence of this TCR beta chain was determined in a study of molecular identifiers for immune sequencing clone quantification. The use of previously described methods and listed TCR primers produced the bulk TCR libraries. TCRdb re-called the PCR reads through MiXCR, storing one row per CDR3 protein. In the table there are over 65,000 distinct CDR3 sequences, approximately 23% of which are singletons. Points from the study as a whole: Shared barcodes on identical TCR molecules could underestimate the sizes of highly expanded clones. Clones carrying above 20 RNA copies accounted for over 99% of effector molecules, under 1% in naive cells.

Concerning this clonotype: As yet, its antigen is unknown.

The receptor comes from a human donor in good health. Some libraries in this study had Jurkat cell RNA spiked in. The source material was naive CD8+ T cells from blood, with Jurkat cell RNA spiked in. This sample's subset: FACS-sorted CD8+CD4-CCR7+CD45RA+ naive T cells.

CDR3 sequence reads: CASSFPGQEQYF. The CDR3 DNA reads TGTGCCAGCAGCTTCCCTGGACAGGAGCAGTACTTC. J is TRBJ2-7 and V is TRBV5-6; weak D call: TRBD1 (6 bases). Between the trimmed V and J ends, which lost 2 bases and 7 bases, there was a span of 10 bases. This CDR3 comprises 12 residues. Per germline, CDR1 SGHDT and CDR2 YYEEEE.